This entry lists 10 T cell receptor beta chains sequenced from one sample in a study of beta chain features in type 1 diabetes. Every isolated RNA sample was fully reverse transcribed, so sequencing captured expressed TCRB transcripts. Libraries were prepared by immunoSEQ multiplex PCR; TCRdb keeps only in-frame clonotypes and omits some of them. The table includes some 700,000 clones, 13% detected once. Findings and caveats of the study: In all four CD4+ subsets, TCRB CDR3 length was significantly, moderately reduced in type 1 diabetes.

Their cognate antigens are unknown. Source material: naive CD4+ T cells from blood. These receptors all come from a man aged 18 to 30 with type 1 diabetes.

The chain is built from TRBV5-4 and TRBJ2-3; a possible D gene is TRBD2 (6 bases). V lost 5 bases to trimming and J lost 2 bases, with 12 bases between them. The CDR3 has 14 amino acids. Germline CDR1 and CDR2: SGHNT and YYREEE (reference sequence). The CDR3: CASRPGTSTDTQYF. Written as DNA, the CDR3 is TGTGCCAGCAGACCTGGGACTTCCACAGATACGCAGTATTTT.

The CDR3 DNA reads as TGTGCCAGCAGCCAAAAGACGACAGGGAATGAAAAACTGTTTTTT. Encoded protein: CASSQKTTGNEKLFF. This chain joins TRBV14 and TRBJ1-4; 7 bases are shared with TRBD1. The CDR3 covers 15 residues. V lost 2 bases and J lost 5; bases outside the gene matches: 5. CDR1 is SGHDN, CDR2 FVKESK, per germline. Complete variable domain (other parts from reference TRBV14 and TRBJ1-4): EAGVTQFPSHSVIEKGQTVTLRCDPISGHDNLYWYRRVMGKEIKFLLHFVKESKQDESGMPNNRFLAERTGGTYSTLKVQPAELEDSGVYFCASSQKTTGNEKLFFGSGTQLSVL.

The chain links TRBV10-3 to TRBJ2-7; D may be TRBD1 or TRBD2 (5 bases each). Deletions cut 7 bases from V and 5 bases from J, with 9 bases between. The CDR3 covers 11 residues. Per the germline V gene, CDR1 is ENHRY and CDR2 is SYGVKD. The CDR3 is CAIIRGHEQYF. The CDR3 nucleotides read TGTGCCATCATACGGGGCCACGAGCAGTACTTC.

CDR3: CASSPGIGETQYF. The CDR3 bases are TGTGCCAGCAGCCCCGGGATCGGGGAGACCCAGTACTTC. The V call is TRBV5-4, the J call TRBJ2-5, with D maybe TRBD2 (5 bases). Germline loops: CDR1 SGHNT, CDR2 YYREEE (reference sequence). The CDR3 contains 13 residues. Trimming stripped 4 bases from V and 5 bases from J, with 12 bases between.

The chain joins TRBV4-1 to TRBJ1-1; D not certain. The CDR3 runs to 15 residues. Germline V gives CDR1 MGHRA, CDR2 YSYEKL. The V and J ends lost 5 bases and 4 bases respectively, with 17 bases between them. CDR3 bases: TGCGCCAGCAGCAAAGTTCCCGGAGAGGGCACTGAAGCTTTCTTT. Protein sequence: CASSKVPGEGTEAFF.

This chain uses TRBV10-3 with TRBJ2-1; the match to TRBD2 covers 8 bases. Germline-derived CDR1 and CDR2 are ENHRY and SYGVKD. The length of the CDR3 is 16 residues. Germline trimming cut 4 bases from V and 3 bases from J; bases unmatched to any gene: 8. The CDR3 nucleotides read TGTGCCATCAGTGGGTTTGGCGGGGGGAACTACAATGAGCAGTTCTTC. It encodes CAISGFGGGNYNEQFF.

This rearrangement joins TRBV13 to TRBJ2-1; D gene unclear. CDR3 length: 13 residues. Looked up from germline, CDR1 is PRHDT and CDR2 is FYEKMQ (reference sequence). Trimming removed 2 bases at V and 2 bases at J, with 4 bases between. The CDR3 coding sequence is TGTGCCAGCAGCTTACTCCCCTACAATGAGCAGTTCTTC. This translates into CASSLLPYNEQFF.

CDR3 nucleotides: TGTGCCAGCAGAGCCCGACAGAGCACCGGGGAGCTGTTTTTT. Translation gives CASRARQSTGELFF. The chain carries TRBV2 and TRBJ2-2, with D perhaps matching TRBD1 (5 bases). The CDR3 runs to 14 residues. The V gene's germline CDR1 is SNHLY and CDR2 FYNNEI. V was cut by 6 bases and J by 4 bases, with 12 bases left in between.

With respect to this clone: Other DNA sequences in this sample translate to the same CDR3. The CDR3 nucleotides are TGCGCCAGCAGGAGGGGCCCTGAAGCTTTCTTT. Its protein is CASRRGPEAFF. The V gene is TRBV4-1, the J gene TRBJ1-1, with D perhaps TRBD1 (5 bases). This CDR3 is 11 amino acids long. Germline V gives CDR1 MGHRA, CDR2 YSYEKL. V was clipped by 6 bases and J by 6 bases, with 8 bases between them.

V gene TRBV5-1 combines with J gene TRBJ2-7; no clear D gene. CDR1 and CDR2 from the germline V gene are SGHRS and YFSETQ. The CDR3 runs to 16 residues. V was shortened by 1 base and J by 7 bases, with 21 bases between the two germline ends. The CDR3 spells CASSLFSGTIRQEQYF. As DNA, the CDR3 is TGCGCCAGCAGCTTGTTCTCAGGCACGATCCGTCAGGAGCAGTACTTC.